This passage covers 6 T cell receptor beta chains from one sample sequenced in a study of T cell repertoires in cytomegalovirus infection. TCRdb ran MiXCR on the reads and lists one entry per CDR3 protein. The sample holds about 830,000 distinct CDR3 sequences, about 31% seen once. Their antigens remain unidentified. The sample in question was cultured CD8+ T cells from PBMCs, obtained from culture after CMV antigen stimulation. These receptors all come from a human donor in good health (CMV status not recorded). Some clones in this sample may be carry-over from other donors' samples.

V gene TRBV9 combines with J gene TRBJ1-1; D not certain. The germline V gene has CDR1 SGDLS and CDR2 YYNGEE. The CDR3 is 14 residues long. Trimming stripped 3 bases from V and 1 base from J, with 10 bases between. In nucleotides, the CDR3 is TGTGCCAGCAGCGCCTCCGGACGGAACACTGAAGCTTTCTTT. Translation gives CASSASGRNTEAFF.

As for this clonotype: A junction boundary mismatches the germline segment, possibly from a read error. The chain joins TRBV6-2 or TRBV6-3 to TRBJ2-1; D gene ambiguous. CDR3 length: 16 residues. Germline CDR1 MNHEY, CDR2 SVGEGT. CDR3 sequence reads: CAGSYSIVPNRNEQFF. Here the CDR3 DNA reads TGTGCCGGCAGTTACTCGATCGTCCCAAATCGGAATGAGCAGTTCTTC.

This clonotype was observed at least ten times. The rearrangement links TRBV7-9 to TRBJ1-6, with D hard to call. This CDR3 is 14 amino acids long. V gave up 3 bases and J gave up 7 bases, with 10 bases separating them. CDR1 SEHNR and CDR2 FQNEAQ come from the germline V gene (reference sequence). For the CDR3, the DNA is TGTGCCAGCAGCTTGGACCCCAGGAATTCACCCCTCCACTTT. Its protein product is CASSLDPRNSPLHF.

This clonotype has only a few counts. The chain employs TRBV19 and TRBJ2-7; D may be TRBD1 (6 bases). The ends were cut back, 4 bases at V and 2 bases at J, with 15 bases in the middle. CDR3 length: 15 residues. Per germline, CDR1 LNHDA and CDR2 SQIVND (reference sequence). CDR3 sequence: CASSNIRGNPYEQYF. CDR3 coding DNA: TGTGCCAGTAGTAACATCAGGGGTAACCCCTACGAGCAGTACTTC.

This clonotype appeared a few times. The gene calls are TRBV7-8 and TRBJ2-2; D gene uncertain. The CDR3 contains 16 residues. Trimming removed 4 bases at V and 3 bases at J, with 15 bases between. Germline loops: CDR1 SGHVS, CDR2 FQNEAQ. The CDR3 sequence is CASSSPTVGYTGELFF. The DNA for the CDR3 is TGTGCCAGCAGCTCCCCAACGGTGGGGTACACCGGGGAGCTGTTTTTT.

This clonotype was detected only a few times. This chain connects TRBV6-5 to TRBJ2-7; 8 bases line up with TRBD1. After removal of 2 bases from V and 6 bases from J, the junction contained 9 bases not matched to a gene. From germline, CDR1 is MNHEY and CDR2 SVGAGI. The CDR3 is made up of 15 amino acids. The CDR3 here is CASSYGETGDLEQYF. CDR3 nucleotides: TGTGCCAGCAGTTACGGGGAGACAGGGGATCTCGAGCAGTACTTC.